This TCR beta chain was recorded in a study of T-cell memory formation after mild COVID-19. Constant-segment primers and 5'RACE yielded cDNA libraries for TCR alpha and TCR beta, each carrying sample barcodes and UMIs. Via MiXCR, TCRdb re-called the 5' RACE reads, giving one row per CDR3 protein. The table shows over 500,000 distinct CDR3 sequences, with approximately 15% occurring only once. General observations from the study: Most CD4+ clones that shrank were in CM and EM, while CD8+ ones turned up in EMRA.

This clonotype was counted only a few times. Antigen unknown. CDR1 and CDR2 (germline): DFQATT, SNEGSKA (reference sequence). The V and J ends lost 2 bases and 4 bases respectively, with 12 bases between them. The length of the CDR3 is 14 residues. The specimen sequenced was PBMCs or a T cell subset sorted from them (not recorded which). This receptor was obtained from an adult woman who had mild COVID-19 (a few samples of this study predate the infection). Cell type and time point are not known. The chain couples TRBV20-1 to TRBJ2-1; D is ambiguous. The CDR3 nucleotides are TGCAGTGCTAGACCTGGGCGTTCGTACAATGAGCAGTTCTTC. Its protein is CSARPGRSYNEQFF.